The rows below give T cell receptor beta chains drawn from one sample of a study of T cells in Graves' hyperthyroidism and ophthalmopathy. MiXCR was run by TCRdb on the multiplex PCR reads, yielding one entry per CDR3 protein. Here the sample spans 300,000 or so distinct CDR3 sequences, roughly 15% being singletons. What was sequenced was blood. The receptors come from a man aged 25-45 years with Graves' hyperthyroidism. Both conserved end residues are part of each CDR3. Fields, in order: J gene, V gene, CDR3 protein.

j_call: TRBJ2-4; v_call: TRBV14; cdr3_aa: CASSGQGLRGINIQYF
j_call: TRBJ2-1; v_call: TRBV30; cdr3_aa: CAWGQGGPNEQFF
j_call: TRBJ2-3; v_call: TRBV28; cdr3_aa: CASSSYRFITDTRYF
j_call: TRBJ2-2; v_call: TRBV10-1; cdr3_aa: CASSEGGRAGELFF
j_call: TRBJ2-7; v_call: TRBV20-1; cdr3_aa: CSAAGGRYEQYF
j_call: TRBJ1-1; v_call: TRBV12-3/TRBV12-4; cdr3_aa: CASSRANEAFF
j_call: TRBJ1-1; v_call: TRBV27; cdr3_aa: CASKELGVGKAFF
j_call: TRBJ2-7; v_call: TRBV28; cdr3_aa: CASSRTSGSVHEQYF
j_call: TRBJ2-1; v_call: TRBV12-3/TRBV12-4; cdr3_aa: CASREKAGGRDEQFF
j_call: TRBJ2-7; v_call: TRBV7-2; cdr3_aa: CASSRTGVLEQYF
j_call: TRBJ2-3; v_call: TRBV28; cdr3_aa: CASTYDPTGVEQYF
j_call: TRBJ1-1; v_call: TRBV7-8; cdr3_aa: CASQTLGQGTTEAFF
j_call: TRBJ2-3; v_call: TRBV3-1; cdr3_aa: CASSRGRLGTDTQYF
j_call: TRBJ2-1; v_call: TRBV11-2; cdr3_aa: CASSLGSGGGYEQFF
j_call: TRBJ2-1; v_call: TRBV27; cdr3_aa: CASSLRDRVNEQFF
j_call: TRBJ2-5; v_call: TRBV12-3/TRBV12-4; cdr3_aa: CASSFGETQYF
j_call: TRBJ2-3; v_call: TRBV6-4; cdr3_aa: CASSDSGGADTQYF
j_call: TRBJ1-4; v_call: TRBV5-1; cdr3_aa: CASSPTARVGEKLFF
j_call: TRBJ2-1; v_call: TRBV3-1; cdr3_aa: CASLSALNNEQFF
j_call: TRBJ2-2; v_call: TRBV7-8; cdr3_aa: CASTSRAAANTGELFF
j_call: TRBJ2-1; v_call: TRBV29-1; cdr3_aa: CSQIVIEQFF
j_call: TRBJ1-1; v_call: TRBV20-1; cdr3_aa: CSASPLTGGRTEAFF
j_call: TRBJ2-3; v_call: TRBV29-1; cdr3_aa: CSVEWVGGTQYF
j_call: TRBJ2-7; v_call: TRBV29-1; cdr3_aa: CSGTGTGGYEQYF
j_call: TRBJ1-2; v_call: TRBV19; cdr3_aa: CASSITSDNYGYTF
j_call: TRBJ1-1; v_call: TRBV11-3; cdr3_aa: CASSIIGTDTEAFF
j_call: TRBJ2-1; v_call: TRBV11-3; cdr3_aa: CASSLDRSVEQFF
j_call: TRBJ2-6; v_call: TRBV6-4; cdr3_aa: CASSDWGLSGANVLTF
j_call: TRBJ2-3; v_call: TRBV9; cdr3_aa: CASSEGIGAGGPGDTQYF
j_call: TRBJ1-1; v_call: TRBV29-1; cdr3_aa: CSVEEGQVPEAFF
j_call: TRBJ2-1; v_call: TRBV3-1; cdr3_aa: CASSQFRVSYNEQFF
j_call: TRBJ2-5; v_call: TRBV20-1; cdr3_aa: CSAMDRTGWETQYF
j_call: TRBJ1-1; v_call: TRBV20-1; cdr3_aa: CSARSGVGSTEAFF
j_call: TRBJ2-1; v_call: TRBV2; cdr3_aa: CASIQGNEQFF
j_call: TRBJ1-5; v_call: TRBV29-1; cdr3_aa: CSVARGGNQPQHF
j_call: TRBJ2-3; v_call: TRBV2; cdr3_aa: CASSEGLGTDTQYF
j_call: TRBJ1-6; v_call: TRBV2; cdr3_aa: CASRIRDSENSPLHF
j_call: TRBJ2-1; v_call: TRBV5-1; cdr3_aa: CASSLGPSGNNEQFF
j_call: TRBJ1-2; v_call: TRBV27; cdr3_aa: CASSLDRSDYGYTF
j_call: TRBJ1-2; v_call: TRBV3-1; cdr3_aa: CASSRREQNYGYTF
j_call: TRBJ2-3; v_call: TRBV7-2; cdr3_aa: CASSGRLAGTSTDTQYF
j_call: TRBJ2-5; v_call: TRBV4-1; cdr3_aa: CASSQEPGPFSETQYF
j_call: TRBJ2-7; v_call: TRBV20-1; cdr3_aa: CSASNPSTYEQYF
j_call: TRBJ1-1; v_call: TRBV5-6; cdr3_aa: CASSWEGNTEAFF
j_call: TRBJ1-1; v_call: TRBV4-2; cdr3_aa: CASSGSEDPNEAFF
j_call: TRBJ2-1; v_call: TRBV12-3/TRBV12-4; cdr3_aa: CASSLLSSREQFF
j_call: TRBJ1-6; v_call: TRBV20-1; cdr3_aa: CSASRIRTGTISSPLHF